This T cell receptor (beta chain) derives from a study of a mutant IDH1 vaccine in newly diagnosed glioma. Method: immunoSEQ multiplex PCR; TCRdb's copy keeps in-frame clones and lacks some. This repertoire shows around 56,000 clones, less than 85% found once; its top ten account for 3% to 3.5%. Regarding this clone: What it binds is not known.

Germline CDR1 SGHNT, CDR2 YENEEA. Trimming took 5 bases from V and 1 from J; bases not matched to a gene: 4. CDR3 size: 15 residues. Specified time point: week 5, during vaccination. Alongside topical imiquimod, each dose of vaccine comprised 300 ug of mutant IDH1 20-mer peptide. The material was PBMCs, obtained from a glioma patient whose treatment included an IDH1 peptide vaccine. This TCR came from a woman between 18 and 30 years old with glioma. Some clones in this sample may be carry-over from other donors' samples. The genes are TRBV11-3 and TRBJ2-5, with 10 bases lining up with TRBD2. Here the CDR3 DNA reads TGTGCCAGCAGCCAGCGACTAGCGGGCCAAGAGACCCAGTACTTC. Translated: CASSQRLAGQETQYF.